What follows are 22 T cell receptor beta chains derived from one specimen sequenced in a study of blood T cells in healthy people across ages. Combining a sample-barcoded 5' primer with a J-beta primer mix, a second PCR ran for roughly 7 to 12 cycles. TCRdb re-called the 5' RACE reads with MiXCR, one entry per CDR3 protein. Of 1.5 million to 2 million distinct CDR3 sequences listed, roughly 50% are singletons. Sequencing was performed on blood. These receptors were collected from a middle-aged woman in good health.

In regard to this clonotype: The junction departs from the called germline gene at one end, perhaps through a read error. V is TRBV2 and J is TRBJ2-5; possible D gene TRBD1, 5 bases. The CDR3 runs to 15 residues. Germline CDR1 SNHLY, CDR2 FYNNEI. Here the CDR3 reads CASSEVGRVGEAQYF. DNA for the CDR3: TGTGCCAGCAGTGAAGTGGGCAGGGTAGGAGAGGCCCAGTACTTC.

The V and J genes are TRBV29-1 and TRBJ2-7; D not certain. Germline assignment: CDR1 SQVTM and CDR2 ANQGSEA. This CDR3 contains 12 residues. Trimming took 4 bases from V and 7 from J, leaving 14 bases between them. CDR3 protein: CSVGDNYNEQYF. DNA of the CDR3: TGCAGCGTTGGGGATAACTACAATGAGCAGTACTTC.

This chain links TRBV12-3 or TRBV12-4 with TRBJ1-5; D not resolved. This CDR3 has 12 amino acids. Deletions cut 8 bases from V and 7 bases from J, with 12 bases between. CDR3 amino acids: CASANGRQPQHF. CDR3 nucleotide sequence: TGTGCCAGCGCGAATGGCCGACAGCCCCAGCATTTT.

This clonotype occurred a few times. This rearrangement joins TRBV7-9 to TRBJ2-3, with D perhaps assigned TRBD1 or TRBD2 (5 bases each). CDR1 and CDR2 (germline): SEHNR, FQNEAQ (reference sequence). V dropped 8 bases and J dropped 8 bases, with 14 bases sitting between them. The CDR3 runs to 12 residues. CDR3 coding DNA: TGTGCCAGCGCCCAGGCCGGGACTACGCAGTATTTT. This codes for CASAQAGTTQYF.

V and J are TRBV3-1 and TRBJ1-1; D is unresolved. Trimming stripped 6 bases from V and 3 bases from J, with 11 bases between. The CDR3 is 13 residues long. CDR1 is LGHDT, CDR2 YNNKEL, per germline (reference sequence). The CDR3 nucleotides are TGTGCCAGCAGGGATCAACAGCACACTGAAGCTTTCTTT. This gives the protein CASRDQQHTEAFF.

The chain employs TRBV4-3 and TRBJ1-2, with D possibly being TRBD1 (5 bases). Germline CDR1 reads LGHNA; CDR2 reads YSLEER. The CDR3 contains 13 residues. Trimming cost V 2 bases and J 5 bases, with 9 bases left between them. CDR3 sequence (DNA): TGCGCCAGCAGCCAACAGGGATGGTATGGCTACACCTTC. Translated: CASSQQGWYGYTF.

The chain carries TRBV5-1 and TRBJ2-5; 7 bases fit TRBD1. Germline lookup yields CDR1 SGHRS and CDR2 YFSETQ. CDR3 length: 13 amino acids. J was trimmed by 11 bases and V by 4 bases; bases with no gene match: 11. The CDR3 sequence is CASSRGQWDEQYF. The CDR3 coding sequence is TGCGCCAGCAGCAGGGGACAGTGGGATGAGCAGTACTTC.

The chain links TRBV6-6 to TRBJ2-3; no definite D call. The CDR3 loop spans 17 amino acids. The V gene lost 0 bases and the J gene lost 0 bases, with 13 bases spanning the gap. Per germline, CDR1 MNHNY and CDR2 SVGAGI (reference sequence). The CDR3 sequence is CASSYSSLMGSTDTQYF. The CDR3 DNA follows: TGTGCCAGCAGTTACTCCTCACTAATGGGGAGCACAGATACGCAGTATTTT.

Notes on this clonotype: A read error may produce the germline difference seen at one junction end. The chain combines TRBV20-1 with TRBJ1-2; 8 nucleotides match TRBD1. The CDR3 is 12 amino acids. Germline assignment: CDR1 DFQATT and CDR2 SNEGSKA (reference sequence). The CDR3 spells CSARDRGAYYTF. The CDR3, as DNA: TGCAGTGCTCGAGACAGGGGTGCATATTACACCTTC.

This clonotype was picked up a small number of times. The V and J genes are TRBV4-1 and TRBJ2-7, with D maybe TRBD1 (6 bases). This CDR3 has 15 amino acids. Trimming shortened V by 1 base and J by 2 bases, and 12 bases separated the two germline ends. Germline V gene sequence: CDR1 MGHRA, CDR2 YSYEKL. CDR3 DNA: TGCGCCAGCAGCCAAGGACAGGCGTCCGCCTACGAGCAGTACTTC. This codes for CASSQGQASAYEQYF.

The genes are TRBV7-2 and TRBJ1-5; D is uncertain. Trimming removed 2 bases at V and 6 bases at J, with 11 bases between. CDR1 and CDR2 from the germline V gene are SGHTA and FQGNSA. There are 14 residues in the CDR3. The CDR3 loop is CASSLIGVGQPQHF. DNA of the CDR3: TGTGCCAGCAGCTTAATTGGGGTTGGTCAGCCCCAGCATTTT.

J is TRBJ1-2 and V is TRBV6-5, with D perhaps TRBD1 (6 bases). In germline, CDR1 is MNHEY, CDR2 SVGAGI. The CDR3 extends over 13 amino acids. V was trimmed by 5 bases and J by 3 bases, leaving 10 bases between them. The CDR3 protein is CASSTGSDYGYTF. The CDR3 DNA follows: TGTGCCAGCAGTACAGGGTCGGACTATGGCTACACCTTC.

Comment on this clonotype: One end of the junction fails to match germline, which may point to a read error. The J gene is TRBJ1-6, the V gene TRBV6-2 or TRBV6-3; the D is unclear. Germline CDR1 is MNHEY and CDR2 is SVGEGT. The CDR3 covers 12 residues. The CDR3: CASNRGDSPLHF. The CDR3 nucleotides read TGCGCCAGCAATCGGGGAGATTCACCCCTCCACTTT.

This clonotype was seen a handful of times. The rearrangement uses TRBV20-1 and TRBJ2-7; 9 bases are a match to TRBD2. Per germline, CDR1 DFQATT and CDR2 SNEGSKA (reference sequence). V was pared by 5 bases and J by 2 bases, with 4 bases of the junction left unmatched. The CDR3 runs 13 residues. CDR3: CSARGTSPYEQYF. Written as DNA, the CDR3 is TGCAGTGCTCGAGGGACTAGCCCCTACGAGCAGTACTTC.

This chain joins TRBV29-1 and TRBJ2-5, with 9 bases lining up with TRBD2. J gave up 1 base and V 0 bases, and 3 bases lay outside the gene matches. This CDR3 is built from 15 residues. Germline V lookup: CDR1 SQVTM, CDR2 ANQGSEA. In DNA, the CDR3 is TGCAGCGTTGAAGAGATTAGCGGGGGCCAAGAGACCCAGTACTTC. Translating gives CSVEEISGGQETQYF.

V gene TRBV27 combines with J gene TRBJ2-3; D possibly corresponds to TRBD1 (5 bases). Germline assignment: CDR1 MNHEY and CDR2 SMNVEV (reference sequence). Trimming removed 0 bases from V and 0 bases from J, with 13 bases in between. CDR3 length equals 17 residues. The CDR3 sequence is CASSLSRPRQSTDTQYF. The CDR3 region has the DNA TGTGCCAGCAGTTTATCCCGACCCCGACAGAGCACAGATACGCAGTATTTT.

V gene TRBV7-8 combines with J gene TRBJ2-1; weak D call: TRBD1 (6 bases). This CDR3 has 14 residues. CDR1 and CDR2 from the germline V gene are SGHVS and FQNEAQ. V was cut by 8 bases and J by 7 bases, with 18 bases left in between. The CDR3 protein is CASLHRVGQNEQFF. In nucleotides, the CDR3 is TGTGCCAGCCTTCACAGGGTGGGGCAGAATGAGCAGTTCTTC.

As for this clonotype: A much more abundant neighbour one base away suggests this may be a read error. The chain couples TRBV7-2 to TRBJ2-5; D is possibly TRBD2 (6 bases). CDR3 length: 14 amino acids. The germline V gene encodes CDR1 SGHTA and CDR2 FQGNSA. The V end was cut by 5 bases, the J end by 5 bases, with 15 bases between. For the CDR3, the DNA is TGTGCCAGCAGCCTCCCCGGGGGTTGGGAGACCCAGTACTTC. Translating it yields CASSLPGGWETQYF.

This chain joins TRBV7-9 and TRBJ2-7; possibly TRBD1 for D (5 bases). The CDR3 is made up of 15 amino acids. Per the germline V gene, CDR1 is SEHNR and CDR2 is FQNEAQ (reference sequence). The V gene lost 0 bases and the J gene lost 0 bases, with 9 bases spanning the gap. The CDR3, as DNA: TGTGCCAGCAGCTTAGCAGGGGCCTTCTCCTACGAGCAGTACTTC. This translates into CASSLAGAFSYEQYF. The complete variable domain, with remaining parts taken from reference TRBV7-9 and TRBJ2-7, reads DTGVSQNPRHKITKRGQNVTFRCDPISEHNRLYWYRQTLGQGPEFLTYFQNEAQLEKSRLLSDRFSAERPKGSFSTLEIQRTEQGDSAMYLCASSLAGAFSYEQYFGPGTRLTVT.

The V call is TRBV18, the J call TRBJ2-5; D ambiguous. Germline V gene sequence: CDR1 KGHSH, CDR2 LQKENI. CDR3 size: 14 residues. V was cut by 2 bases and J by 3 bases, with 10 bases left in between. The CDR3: CASSPAAAKETQYF. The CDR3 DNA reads TGTGCCAGCTCACCAGCGGCAGCCAAAGAGACCCAGTACTTC.

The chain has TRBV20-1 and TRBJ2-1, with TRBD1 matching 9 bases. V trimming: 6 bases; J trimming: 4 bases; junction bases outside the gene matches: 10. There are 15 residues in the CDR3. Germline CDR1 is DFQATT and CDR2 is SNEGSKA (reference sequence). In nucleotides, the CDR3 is TGCAGTGCGGACGCCGGGACAGGGATATACAATGAGCAGTTCTTC. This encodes CSADAGTGIYNEQFF.

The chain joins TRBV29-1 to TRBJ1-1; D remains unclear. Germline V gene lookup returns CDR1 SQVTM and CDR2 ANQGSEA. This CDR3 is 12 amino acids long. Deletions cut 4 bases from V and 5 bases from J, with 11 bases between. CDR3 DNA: TGCAGCGTTGGTGGGGTAGGGACTGAAGCTTTCTTT. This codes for CSVGGVGTEAFF.